These 22 T cell receptor beta chains were sequenced from one sample in a study of T cells in localized non-small cell lung cancer. Here immunoSEQ multiplex PCR was the method, and the copy in TCRdb shows in-frame clones only, minus some. This sample has around 15,000 clones, with 90% found just once. The sequenced sample was peripheral blood mononuclear cells, obtained before any cancer treatment. These receptors all stem from a woman aged 40 to 75 with stage III lung adenocarcinoma.

The gene calls are TRBV28 and TRBJ1-2, with D unclear. This CDR3 has 13 residues. The V gene's germline CDR1 is MDHEN and CDR2 SYDVKM. Trimming took 6 bases from V and 4 from J, leaving 12 bases between them. Written as DNA, the CDR3 is TGTGCCAGCAGCCGAAATGGGGTCTATGGCTACACCTTC. Translated: CASSRNGVYGYTF.

V is TRBV6-1 and J is TRBJ2-2; no clear D gene. The CDR3 runs 15 residues. Trimming shortened V by 6 bases and J by 6 bases, and 17 bases separated the two germline ends. Germline assignment: CDR1 MNHNS and CDR2 SASEGT. In DNA form, the CDR3 reads TGTGCCAGCAGCCTCAGCACAACTCTCGCCGGGGAGCTGTTTTTT. Translated, it gives CASSLSTTLAGELFF.

The chain recombines TRBV2 with TRBJ2-3, with 7 bases that match TRBD2. The V gene end was trimmed by 6 bases and the J gene end by 2 bases; junction bases not matched to a gene: 5. The CDR3 spans 14 residues. CDR1 SNHLY and CDR2 FYNNEI come from the germline V gene. The CDR3 DNA is TGTGCCAGCAGGGGAGCGGGGCCCACAGATACGCAGTATTTT. The encoded protein is CASRGAGPTDTQYF.

The chain carries TRBV13 and TRBJ2-1, with a possible D match to TRBD2 (6 bases). This CDR3 comprises 16 residues. Looked up from germline, CDR1 is PRHDT and CDR2 is FYEKMQ (reference sequence). With 4 bases removed from V and 0 bases from J, the gap between germline ends came to 13 bases. Written as DNA, the CDR3 is TGTGCCAGCAGCTCTCTAGCGTCGAGCTCCTACAATGAGCAGTTCTTC. Encoded protein: CASSSLASSSYNEQFF.

The chain couples TRBV6-5 to TRBJ2-2; D not resolved. CDR3 size: 13 residues. Germline V gene data show CDR1 as MNHEY and CDR2 as SVGAGI. Trimming stripped 6 bases from V and 3 bases from J, with 8 bases between. The CDR3 nucleotides are TGTGCCAGCAGGCGGCTAGACACCGGGGAGCTGTTTTTT. This sequence encodes CASRRLDTGELFF.

J is TRBJ2-5 and V is TRBV2; 14 positions match TRBD2. The germline V gene encodes CDR1 SNHLY and CDR2 FYNNEI. This CDR3 has 15 amino acids. Trimming removed 6 bases from V and 2 bases from J; junction bases left unmatched: 2. The CDR3 protein is CASSRLAGGQETQYF. CDR3 coding DNA: TGTGCCAGCAGCCGACTAGCGGGAGGGCAAGAGACCCAGTACTTC.

The chain has TRBV11-3 and TRBJ1-1; D is possibly TRBD1 (5 bases). V was pared by 4 bases and J by 1 base, with 13 bases between. Germline V gene sequence: CDR1 SGHNT, CDR2 YENEEA. The CDR3 is 15 residues long. The CDR3 protein is CASSSRGTRNTEAFF. CDR3 coding DNA: TGTGCCAGCAGCTCGCGCGGGACCCGGAACACTGAAGCTTTCTTT.

This chain links TRBV27 with TRBJ2-7, with 13 bases that match TRBD2. CDR1 is MNHEY and CDR2 is SMNVEV in the germline V gene (reference sequence). The V gene end was trimmed by 6 bases and the J gene end by 2 bases; junction bases not matched to a gene: 4. The CDR3 extends over 15 amino acids. The CDR3, as DNA: TGTGCCAGCAGCCTGGGACTAGCGGGGACCTACGAGCAGTACTTC. It yields the protein CASSLGLAGTYEQYF.

The chain employs TRBV7-2 and TRBJ2-7; TRBD2 matches 8 bases. The CDR3 extends over 14 amino acids. V dropped 2 bases and J dropped 4; count of bases not matched to a gene: 4. CDR1 is SGHTA and CDR2 is FQGNSA in the germline V gene. The CDR3 coding sequence is TGTGCCAGCAGCTTAACTAGCGGAGATTACGAGCAGTACTTC. Protein: CASSLTSGDYEQYF. The full variable domain, in which reference TRBV7-2 and TRBJ2-7 provide the parts outside the CDR3, is GAGVSQSPSNKVTEKGKDVELRCDPISGHTALYWYRQSLGQGLEFLIYFQGNSAPDKSGLPSDRFSAERTGGSVSTLTIQRTQQEDSAVYLCASSLTSGDYEQYFGPGTRLTVT.

Concerning this clone itself: One end of the junction does not line up with germline, which may come from a read error. The rearrangement uses TRBV2 and TRBJ1-1; the D is unclear. The CDR3 totals 13 residues. Germline-derived CDR1 and CDR2 are SNHLY and FYNNEI. CDR3 region: CASSEAGGRQLGF. CDR3 coding DNA: TGTGCCAGCAGTGAAGCGGGAGGACGGCAGCTCGGCTTT. The variable domain in full, with the rest retrieved from reference TRBV2 and TRBJ1-1, is EPEVTQTPSHQVTQMGQEVILRCVPISNHLYFYWYRQILGQKVEFLVSFYNNEISEKSEIFDDQFSVERPDGSNFTLKIRSTKLEDSAMYFCASSEAGGRQLGFGQGTRLTVV.

The rearrangement links TRBV7-2 to TRBJ2-3; D unresolved. Germline V gene sequence: CDR1 SGHTA, CDR2 FQGNSA. This CDR3 has 15 amino acids. The V end was cut by 5 bases, the J end by 12 bases, with 24 bases between. CDR3 nucleotide sequence: TGTGCCAGCAGCCTTTACGTCGGTGGGTTCCGTCCCCAGTATTTT. This encodes CASSLYVGGFRPQYF.

This clone was recorded only once. The chain links TRBV28 to TRBJ1-6; no clear D. Trimming pared 6 bases from V and 8 bases from J, leaving 11 bases between. Germline V CDR1 and CDR2: MDHEN, SYDVKM. The CDR3 loop spans 13 amino acids. CDR3 DNA sequence: TGTGCCAGCAGCGGCCGAGTCTATTCACCCCTCCACTTT. Protein product: CASSGRVYSPLHF.

The chain carries TRBV4-3 and TRBJ1-2; a possible D gene is TRBD1 (5 bases). The CDR3 runs to 14 residues. The germline V and J ends were trimmed by 0 bases and 4 bases, with 9 bases remaining between them. The germline V gene has CDR1 LGHNA and CDR2 YSLEER. CDR3 loop: CASSQDLGAYGYTF. In DNA form, the CDR3 reads TGCGCCAGCAGCCAAGATTTAGGGGCCTATGGCTACACCTTC.

V is TRBV6-1 and J is TRBJ1-2; no firm D call. Germline V gene data show CDR1 as MNHNS and CDR2 as SASEGT. The CDR3 is made up of 11 amino acids. With 1 base removed from V and 10 bases from J, the gap between germline ends came to 7 bases. The CDR3 nucleotides are TGTGCCAGCAGTGAAGGTAGGGACTACACCTTC. Its protein is CASSEGRDYTF.

The rearrangement uses TRBV10-3 and TRBJ1-2, with D unclear. The V gene lost 6 bases and the J gene lost 7 bases, with 15 bases spanning the gap. This CDR3 region has 13 residues. The germline gives CDR1 ENHRY, CDR2 SYGVKD. As DNA, the CDR3 is TGTGCCATCAGGATGGCGCTCGGGAGTGGCTACACCTTC. Residues: CAIRMALGSGYTF.

The CDR3 sequence: CASSLRRGTGGRETQYF. For the CDR3, the DNA is TGTGCCAGCAGTTTAAGGCGGGGTACAGGGGGCAGGGAGACCCAGTACTTC. The V gene is TRBV27, the J gene TRBJ2-5; 9 nucleotides match TRBD1. This CDR3 spans 17 amino acids. Trimming removed 2 bases from V and 5 bases from J; junction bases left unmatched: 12. Germline values: CDR1 MNHEY, CDR2 SMNVEV (reference sequence).

The chain recombines TRBV7-2 with TRBJ2-7, with D perhaps being TRBD1 or TRBD2 (6 bases each). Germline V CDR1 and CDR2: SGHTA, FQGNSA. Trimming pared 0 bases from V and 6 bases from J, leaving 12 bases between. The CDR3 sequence is 14 residues long. CDR3 amino acids: CASSLAITGAEQYF. The CDR3 region has the DNA TGTGCCAGCAGCTTAGCTATAACGGGGGCCGAGCAGTACTTC. The whole variable domain, filled in from reference TRBV7-2 and TRBJ2-7, reads GAGVSQSPSNKVTEKGKDVELRCDPISGHTALYWYRQSLGQGLEFLIYFQGNSAPDKSGLPSDRFSAERTGGSVSTLTIQRTQQEDSAVYLCASSLAITGAEQYFGPGTRLTVT.

The chain joins TRBV19 to TRBJ2-3; the D call may be TRBD1 or TRBD2 (6 bases each). V dropped 4 bases and J dropped 4 bases, with 18 bases sitting between them. This CDR3 is 16 amino acids long. Germline V gives CDR1 LNHDA, CDR2 SQIVND (reference sequence). CDR3: CASSTRRGRSADTQYF. For the CDR3, the DNA is TGTGCCAGTAGTACCAGAAGGGGGAGGAGCGCAGATACGCAGTATTTT.

The chain is built from TRBV9 and TRBJ2-2, with 10 bases matching TRBD2. The CDR3 totals 16 residues. Germline values: CDR1 SGDLS, CDR2 YYNGEE. Trimming cost V 0 bases and J 5 bases; bases outside gene matches: 4. This chain's CDR3 is CASSVASGRETGELFF. In DNA form, the CDR3 reads TGTGCCAGCAGCGTAGCTAGCGGGAGAGAAACCGGGGAGCTGTTTTTT. The whole variable domain, remainder taken from reference TRBV9 and TRBJ2-2, is DSGVTQTPKHLITATGQRVTLRCSPRSGDLSVYWYQQSLDQGLQFLIQYYNGEERAKGNILERFSAQQFPDLHSELNLSSLELGDSALYFCASSVASGRETGELFFGEGSRLTVL.

The sample holds one count of this clone. The chain links TRBV2 to TRBJ2-1; the match to TRBD1 covers 7 bases. Germline V gives CDR1 SNHLY, CDR2 FYNNEI. The CDR3 totals 15 residues. With 5 bases clipped from V and 1 base from J, the junction kept 5 bases outside the gene matches. CDR3 in amino acids: CASSLDRASYNEQFF. CDR3 DNA: TGTGCCAGCAGTCTTGACAGGGCATCCTACAATGAGCAGTTCTTC.

CDR3 sequence (DNA): TGCGCCAGCAGCCAAGAACCCCAGGGTGGGGCCAACGTCCTGACTTTC. Translated: CASSQEPQGGANVLTF. The chain recombines TRBV4-1 with TRBJ2-6, with D maybe TRBD1 (5 bases). V was shortened by 0 bases and J by 3 bases, with 9 bases between the two germline ends. The CDR3 extends over 16 amino acids. The germline V gene has CDR1 MGHRA and CDR2 YSYEKL.

This clone turned up a few times. V is TRBV4-2 and J is TRBJ1-4; D ambiguous. Germline values: CDR1 LGHNA, CDR2 YNFKEQ. V lost 2 bases and J 11 bases, leaving 9 bases between the germline ends. This CDR3 has 12 residues. CDR3 loop: CASSQSIYKLFF. The DNA for the CDR3 is TGTGCCAGCAGCCAATCTATCTACAAACTGTTTTTT.